The 26 T cell receptor beta chains reported below all come from one sample, sequenced in a study of OX40 agonist ivuxolimab in advanced cancers. Data came from immunoSEQ multiplex PCR; TCRdb stores just in-frame clones and leaves some out. The profile shows about 58,000 clones, approximately 86% of them singletons. This specimen was CD4+ or CD8+ T cells sorted from blood, taken in a trial of the OX40 agonist ivuxolimab. These receptors all stem from an adult with an advanced solid tumor such as melanoma, head and neck, liver or kidney cancer.

The chain couples TRBV5-1 to TRBJ2-3, with D perhaps TRBD2 (5 bases). There are 15 residues in the CDR3. The germline gives CDR1 SGHRS, CDR2 YFSETQ. V was trimmed by 0 bases and J by 6 bases, leaving 14 bases between them. This CDR3 is CASSLESGNPDTQYF. The CDR3 DNA reads TGCGCCAGCAGCTTGGAATCGGGGAATCCGGATACGCAGTATTTT.

The rearrangement links TRBV21-1 to TRBJ2-7. TRBV21-1 represents a pseudogene. The CDR3 runs 13 residues. The CDR3 region is CASSRGPSYEQYF. In DNA form, the CDR3 reads TGTGCCAGCAGCAGGGGACCTTCCTACGAGCAGTACTTC.

The chain combines TRBV7-9 with TRBJ2-3; the D gene is possibly TRBD1 (6 bases). Germline CDR1 SEHNR, CDR2 FQNEAQ (reference sequence). The CDR3 runs to 14 residues. Between the trimmed V and J ends, which lost 3 bases and 4 bases, there was a span of 11 bases. The CDR3 DNA is TGTGCCAGCAGCTTGCAGGGGTTGTCAGATACGCAGTATTTT. This codes for CASSLQGLSDTQYF. Complete variable domain (other parts from reference TRBV7-9 and TRBJ2-3): DTGVSQNPRHKITKRGQNVTFRCDPISEHNRLYWYRQTLGQGPEFLTYFQNEAQLEKSRLLSDRFSAERPKGSFSTLEIQRTEQGDSAMYLCASSLQGLSDTQYFGPGTRLTVL.

The V and J genes are TRBV29-1 and TRBJ2-3, with D perhaps given as TRBD1 or TRBD2 (5 bases each). CDR3 length: 15 residues. Trimming took 7 bases from V and 0 from J, leaving 17 bases between them. The germline gives CDR1 SQVTM, CDR2 ANQGSEA. This CDR3 reads CSGGGGGTSTDTQYF. The CDR3 DNA is TGCAGCGGGGGCGGAGGCGGTACTAGCACAGATACGCAGTATTTT.

This clone is categorized as medium-sized. The chain carries TRBV9 and TRBJ1-4; D is possibly TRBD1 (5 bases). V gave up 0 bases and J gave up 8 bases, with 11 bases separating them. This CDR3 comprises 14 residues. The V gene's germline CDR1 is SGDLS and CDR2 YYNGEE. CDR3 DNA: TGTGCCAGCAGCGTAGGAGGGGTTGAGGAAAAACTGTTTTTT. Amino acids: CASSVGGVEEKLFF.

CDR3 bases: TGTGCCAGCAGCAGTCCCGGGACTGGGAACTATGGCTACACCTTC. It codes for CASSSPGTGNYGYTF. This rearrangement joins TRBV27 to TRBJ1-2; D possibly corresponds to TRBD1 (5 bases). The germline gives CDR1 MNHEY, CDR2 SMNVEV (reference sequence). The CDR3 length is 15 residues. The ends were cut back, 6 bases at V and 2 bases at J, with 16 bases in the middle.

This clone was counted only a few times. J is TRBJ2-3 and V is TRBV5-1; D ambiguous. This CDR3 has 8 amino acids. V was trimmed by 7 bases and J by 8 bases, leaving 2 bases between them. Germline V gene lookup returns CDR1 SGHRS and CDR2 YFSETQ. The CDR3 sequence is CASGTQYF. The CDR3 DNA reads TGCGCCAGCGGTACGCAGTATTTT.

This rearrangement joins TRBV2 to TRBJ1-5, with D possibly TRBD1 on 6 matching bases. Germline CDR1 is SNHLY and CDR2 is FYNNEI. V dropped 6 bases and J dropped 7 bases, with 16 bases sitting between them. The CDR3 consists of 14 residues. CDR3 sequence reads: CASSDQGFRQPQHF. The CDR3 coding sequence is TGTGCCAGCAGCGATCAGGGGTTTCGGCAGCCCCAGCATTTT.

The count of this clone is one. This chain joins TRBV7-2 and TRBJ1-3, with no clear D. V was cut by 6 bases and J by 8 bases, with 17 bases left in between. The CDR3 is made up of 14 amino acids. Per germline, CDR1 SGHTA and CDR2 FQGNSA. DNA of the CDR3: TGTGCCAGCAGTCAGCCAGGACCCCAGGACACCATATATTTT. Translated, it gives CASSQPGPQDTIYF.

V usage is TRBV27 and J usage is TRBJ2-7; 7 nucleotides match TRBD1. The germline gives CDR1 MNHEY, CDR2 SMNVEV (reference sequence). After removal of 5 bases from V and 2 bases from J, the junction contained 18 bases not matched to a gene. The CDR3 loop spans 18 amino acids. The CDR3 loop reads CASSPHSIRDRAAYEQYF. CDR3 nucleotides: TGTGCCAGCAGTCCCCACTCTATCCGGGACAGAGCAGCCTACGAGCAGTACTTC.

The chain employs TRBV7-9 and TRBJ2-2, with D unresolved. This CDR3 spans 14 amino acids. Per the germline V gene, CDR1 is SEHNR and CDR2 is FQNEAQ (reference sequence). V was pared by 4 bases and J by 4 bases, with 10 bases between. The CDR3 DNA sequence: TGTGCCAGCAGCTCTGAGTGGGGCACCGGGGAGCTGTTTTTT. Translated: CASSSEWGTGELFF.

This chain joins TRBV19 and TRBJ2-2; TRBD2 matches 10 bases. The junction had 9 bases not matched to a gene; V was cut back by 4 bases and J by 4 bases. In germline, CDR1 is LNHDA, CDR2 SQIVND (reference sequence). The CDR3 length is 17 residues. In nucleotides, the CDR3 is TGTGCCAGTAGTACCTTAGCGGGAGGTCGTGGCACCGGGGAGCTGTTTTTT. Translated: CASSTLAGGRGTGELFF.

The chain is built from TRBV6-6 and TRBJ2-5; TRBD2 matches at 7 bases. Unmatched junction bases numbered 2, after V lost 2 bases and J lost 5 bases. This CDR3 spans 13 amino acids. CDR1 is MNHNY and CDR2 is SVGAGI in the germline V gene (reference sequence). CDR3 loop: CASSYGGEETQYF. CDR3 in DNA: TGTGCCAGCAGTTACGGGGGGGAGGAGACCCAGTACTTC.

This clone was counted a few times. The chain uses TRBV7-3 and TRBJ2-7; a weak D match, TRBD2 (5 bases). CDR1 is SGHTA, CDR2 FQGTGA, per germline. This CDR3 is built from 13 residues. Trimming pared 5 bases from V and 8 bases from J, leaving 16 bases between. This chain's CDR3 is CASSPSPEGKQYF. In nucleotides, the CDR3 is TGTGCCAGCAGCCCCTCTCCAGAGGGAAAGCAGTACTTC.

This clone has only one observation. This rearrangement joins TRBV25-1 to TRBJ2-2; D may match TRBD1 or TRBD2 (5 bases each). The CDR3 covers 14 residues. Germline CDR1 is MGHDK and CDR2 is SYGVNS. Trimming took 8 bases from V and 0 from J, leaving 10 bases between them. The CDR3, as DNA: TGTGCCAGCGCTGGGACGGCGAACACCGGGGAGCTGTTTTTT. Amino acid sequence: CASAGTANTGELFF.

The chain employs TRBV6-5 and TRBJ2-5, with a weak D call TRBD1 (8 bases). This CDR3 comprises 14 residues. V was clipped by 5 bases and J by 4 bases, with 14 bases between them. The germline gives CDR1 MNHEY, CDR2 SVGAGI. Written as DNA, the CDR3 is TGTGCCAGCAGTACAGGGGGGGAGTTAGAGACCCAGTACTTC. This translates into CASSTGGELETQYF.

The CDR3 spells CASSQSWTSGGGSSYNEQFF. CDR3 DNA: TGCGCCAGCAGCCAATCCTGGACTAGCGGAGGGGGCAGCTCCTACAATGAGCAGTTCTTC. The V gene is TRBV4-3, the J gene TRBJ2-1; TRBD2 agrees at 10 bases. V dropped 2 bases and J dropped 0; count of bases not matched to a gene: 13. The CDR3 is 20 amino acids. Germline V gives CDR1 LGHNA, CDR2 YSLEER.

CDR3 residues: CASSLLAGDSGELFF. The CDR3 region has the DNA TGTGCCAGCAGTTTACTAGCGGGAGACTCCGGGGAGCTGTTTTTT. The chain couples TRBV11-1 to TRBJ2-2; 11 bases are a match to TRBD2. V shed 6 bases and J 6 bases; nucleotides not matched to a gene: 6. Germline CDR1 SGHAT, CDR2 FQDESV (reference sequence). The CDR3 runs 15 residues.

J is TRBJ2-7 and V is TRBV25-1; possibly TRBD1 for D (6 bases). CDR1 is MGHDK, CDR2 SYGVNS, per germline. Between the trimmed V and J ends, which lost 4 bases and 3 bases, there was a span of 10 bases. The CDR3 extends over 13 amino acids. CDR3 DNA: TGTGCCAGCAGTGGTGGACAGATCTACGAGCAGTACTTC. Its protein product is CASSGGQIYEQYF.

This chain uses TRBV29-1 with TRBJ1-1, with 9 bases identical to TRBD1. V trimming: 4 bases; J trimming: 0 bases; junction bases outside the gene matches: 9. The CDR3 covers 16 residues. Germline V gene sequence: CDR1 SQVTM, CDR2 ANQGSEA. CDR3 coding DNA: TGCAGCGTTGCACAGGGGGCGAGGGTCATGAACACTGAAGCTTTCTTT. It translates to CSVAQGARVMNTEAFF.

The chain links TRBV5-4 to TRBJ2-6, with 11 nucleotides matching TRBD1. This CDR3 comprises 17 residues. V gave up 4 bases and J gave up 0 bases; unmatched junction bases: 3. Per germline, CDR1 SGHNT and CDR2 YYREEE (reference sequence). CDR3 in DNA: TGTGCCAGCAGCCAGGGACAGGGGGTCTCTGGGGCCAACGTCCTGACTTTC. Translating gives CASSQGQGVSGANVLTF. The complete variable domain, with remaining parts taken from reference TRBV5-4 and TRBJ2-6, reads ETGVTQSPTHLIKTRGQQVTLRCSSQSGHNTVSWYQQALGQGPQFIFQYYREEENGRGNFPPRFSGLQFPNYSSELNVNALELDDSALYLCASSQGQGVSGANVLTFGAGSRLTVL.

The rearrangement uses TRBV6-1 and TRBJ2-7; D ambiguous. The length of the CDR3 is 11 residues. From germline, CDR1 is MNHNS and CDR2 SASEGT. V shed 6 bases and J shed 3 bases, with 6 bases lying between them. DNA for the CDR3: TGTGCCAGCAGCCTTAACTACGAGCAGTACTTC. Encoded protein: CASSLNYEQYF.

This chain joins TRBV27 and TRBJ2-5; D may be TRBD1 or TRBD2 (5 bases each). CDR3 size: 15 residues. Germline V lookup: CDR1 MNHEY, CDR2 SMNVEV (reference sequence). V was cut by 3 bases and J by 3 bases, with 14 bases left in between. The DNA for the CDR3 is TGTGCCAGCAGTTTTGGGGGAACGGTGAAAGAGACCCAGTACTTC. Encoded protein: CASSFGGTVKETQYF.

The chain joins TRBV7-9 to TRBJ1-2; 11 bases are shared with TRBD1. The CDR3 has 14 amino acids. J gave up 7 bases and V 5 bases, and 6 bases lay outside the gene matches. Germline loops: CDR1 SEHNR, CDR2 FQNEAQ (reference sequence). The CDR3, as DNA: TGTGCCAGCAGCCAGGACAGGGGGCGAGTTGGCTACACCTTC. This gives the protein CASSQDRGRVGYTF.

The rearrangement links TRBV28 to TRBJ2-1; D is undetermined. The CDR3 covers 11 residues. In germline, CDR1 is MDHEN, CDR2 SYDVKM. Trimming removed 6 bases at V and 15 bases at J, with 15 bases between. As DNA, the CDR3 is TGTGCCAGCAGGAACAGCGCCCGGCGGTTCTTC. Residues: CASRNSARRFF.

This chain joins TRBV19 and TRBJ2-2; the match to TRBD1 covers 8 bases. J was trimmed by 6 bases and V by 4 bases; bases with no gene match: 7. Germline CDR1 reads LNHDA; CDR2 reads SQIVND (reference sequence). The CDR3 is 15 residues long. CDR3 bases: TGTGCCAGTAGTAGCCCCGGACAGGGCGCCGGGGAGCTGTTTTTT. It encodes CASSSPGQGAGELFF.